This TCR beta chain was recorded in a study of neoadjuvant nivolumab and ipilimumab in lung cancer. The overall study: The combination arm added day-1 ipilimumab 1 mg/kg to nivolumab 3 mg/kg on days 1, 15, 29. Study-wide findings and caveats: Resected tumors had greater TCR richness and clonality than uninvolved lung. Pathologic regression was not significantly tied to TCR clonality.

Assay used: immunoSEQ multiplex PCR; TCRdb lists only in-frame clones, some missing. The sample shows 10,000 or so clones, 60% to 80% of them seen only once. To note about this clone: Its antigen is not known.

V shed 8 bases, J shed 6 bases, and the junction held 2 bases outside the gene matches. Germline V gene sequence: CDR1 LGHNA, CDR2 YSLEER. CDR3 length: 11 amino acids. The specimen comprised tumor tissue, sampled after neoadjuvant nivolumab, alone or with ipilimumab, at or shortly before surgery. J is TRBJ1-2 and V is TRBV4-3, with 8 bases aligning to TRBD1. This sequence originates from an adult with non-small cell lung cancer. Some clones in this sample may be carry-over from other donors' samples. CDR3 coding DNA: TGCGCCAGCCAGGGGGCGCATGGCTACACCTTC. Amino acids: CASQGAHGYTF.